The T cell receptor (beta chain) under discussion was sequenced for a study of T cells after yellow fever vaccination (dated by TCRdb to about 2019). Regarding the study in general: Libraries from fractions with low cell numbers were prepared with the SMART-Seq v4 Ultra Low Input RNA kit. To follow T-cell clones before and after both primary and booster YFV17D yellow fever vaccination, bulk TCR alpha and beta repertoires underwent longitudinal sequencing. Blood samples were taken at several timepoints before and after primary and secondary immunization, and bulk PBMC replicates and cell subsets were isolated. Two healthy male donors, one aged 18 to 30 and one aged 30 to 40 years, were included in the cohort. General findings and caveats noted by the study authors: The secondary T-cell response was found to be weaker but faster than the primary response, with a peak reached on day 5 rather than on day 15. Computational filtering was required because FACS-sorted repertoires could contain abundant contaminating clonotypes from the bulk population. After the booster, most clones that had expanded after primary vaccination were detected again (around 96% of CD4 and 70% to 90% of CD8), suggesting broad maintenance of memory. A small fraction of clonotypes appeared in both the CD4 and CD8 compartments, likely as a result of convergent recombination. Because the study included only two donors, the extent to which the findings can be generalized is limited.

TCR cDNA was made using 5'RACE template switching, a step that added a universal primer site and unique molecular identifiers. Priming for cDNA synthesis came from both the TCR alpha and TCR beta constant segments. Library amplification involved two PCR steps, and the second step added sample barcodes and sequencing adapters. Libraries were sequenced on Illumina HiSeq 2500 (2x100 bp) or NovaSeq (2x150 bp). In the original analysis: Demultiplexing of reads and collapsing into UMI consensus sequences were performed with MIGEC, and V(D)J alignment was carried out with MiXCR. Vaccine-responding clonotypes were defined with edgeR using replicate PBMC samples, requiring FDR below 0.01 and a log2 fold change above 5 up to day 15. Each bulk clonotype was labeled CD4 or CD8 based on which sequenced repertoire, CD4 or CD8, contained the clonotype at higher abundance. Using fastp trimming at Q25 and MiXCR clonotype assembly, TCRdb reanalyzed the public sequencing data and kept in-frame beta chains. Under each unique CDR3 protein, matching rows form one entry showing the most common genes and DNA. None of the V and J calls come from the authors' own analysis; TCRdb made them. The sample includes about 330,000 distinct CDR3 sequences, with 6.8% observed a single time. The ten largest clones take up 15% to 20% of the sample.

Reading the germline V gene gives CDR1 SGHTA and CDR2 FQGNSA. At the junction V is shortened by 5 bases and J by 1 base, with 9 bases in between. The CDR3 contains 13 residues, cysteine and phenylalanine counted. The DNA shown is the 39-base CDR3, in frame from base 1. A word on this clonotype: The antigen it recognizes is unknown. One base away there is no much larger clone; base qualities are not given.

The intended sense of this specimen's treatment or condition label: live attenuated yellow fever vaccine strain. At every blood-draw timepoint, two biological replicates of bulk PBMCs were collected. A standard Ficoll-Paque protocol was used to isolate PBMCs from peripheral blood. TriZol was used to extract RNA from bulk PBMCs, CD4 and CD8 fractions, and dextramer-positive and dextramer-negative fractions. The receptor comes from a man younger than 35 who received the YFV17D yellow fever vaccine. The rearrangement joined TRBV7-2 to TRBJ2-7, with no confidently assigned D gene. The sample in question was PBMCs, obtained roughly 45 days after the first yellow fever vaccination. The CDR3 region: CASSLLVSYEQYF. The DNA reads TGTGCCAGCAGCCTCCTGGTGTCCTACGAGCAGTACTTC.